This T cell receptor (beta chain) was found in a study of blood T cell repertoires in COVID-19. Only in-frame clones appear in the TCRdb table, and some are missing; sequencing was by immunoSEQ multiplex PCR. The sample carries 75,000 to 100,000 clones, roughly 71% recorded once. V shed 5 bases and J shed 5 bases, with 12 bases lying between them. The CDR3 consists of 13 residues. The V gene's germline CDR1 is MNHNY and CDR2 SVGAGI (reference sequence). The sequence was obtained from an elderly woman with acute or convalescent COVID-19. The sequenced sample was peripheral blood. V usage is TRBV6-6 and J usage is TRBJ2-5, with D tentatively TRBD1 (5 bases). CDR3 in amino acids: CASSQGATETQYF. CDR3 sequence (DNA): TGTGCCAGCAGTCAAGGGGCGACGGAGACCCAGTACTTC.